The 18 T cell receptor beta chains reported below all come from one sample, sequenced in a study of blood T cell repertoires in COVID-19. Sequenced by immunoSEQ multiplex PCR; TCRdb stores in-frame clones only, minus some. The sample includes a few hundred thousand clones, roughly nine tenths of them seen just once. Source material: PBMCs or T cells enriched from blood (not recorded which). Every receptor here comes from a woman in her fifties or sixties in a cohort exposed to, infected with or recovered from COVID-19 (not recorded which).

This clone was picked up one time. The chain employs TRBV6-2 or TRBV6-3 and TRBJ1-1; D unresolved. The CDR3 is 16 residues long. CDR1 is MNHEY and CDR2 is SVGEGT in the germline V gene. V dropped 4 bases and J dropped 0 bases, with 15 bases sitting between them. The CDR3 DNA follows: TGTGCCAGCAGTTCCCGGGATTCTTCAGTGAACACTGAAGCTTTCTTT. Its translation is CASSSRDSSVNTEAFF.

The CDR3 here is CASSQDRYTGELFF. The CDR3 DNA sequence: TGTGCCAGCAGCCAAGATCGGTACACCGGGGAGCTGTTTTTT. The chain combines TRBV3-1 (or the pseudogene TRBV3-2) with TRBJ2-2, with D uncertain. Germline V gene sequence: CDR1 LGHDT, CDR2 YNNKEL (reference sequence). This CDR3 is 14 amino acids long. V lost 0 bases and J 3 bases, leaving 5 bases between the germline ends.

This chain uses TRBV5-6 with TRBJ1-2; maybe TRBD1 (5 bases). The CDR3 consists of 14 residues. V was shortened by 4 bases and J by 2 bases, with 12 bases between the two germline ends. Per the germline V gene, CDR1 is SGHDT and CDR2 is YYEEEE. CDR3 residues: CASSPTASNYGYTF. CDR3 nucleotide sequence: TGTGCCAGCAGCCCGACAGCTTCGAACTATGGCTACACCTTC.

V usage is TRBV9 and J usage is TRBJ1-2; a weak D match, TRBD1 (6 bases). The V end was cut by 0 bases, the J end by 3 bases, with 12 bases between. The length of the CDR3 is 15 residues. Germline V CDR1 and CDR2: SGDLS, YYNGEE. CDR3 coding DNA: TGTGCCAGCAGCGTAGGATGGGGGCTAGACTATGGCTACACCTTC. Translation: CASSVGWGLDYGYTF.

V usage is TRBV9 and J usage is TRBJ2-1; D perhaps matches TRBD1 (6 bases). Trimming took 2 bases from V and 6 from J, leaving 15 bases between them. CDR1 and CDR2 from the germline V gene are SGDLS and YYNGEE. This CDR3 is built from 15 residues. CDR3 sequence: CASSVLSGTPNEQFF. The CDR3 DNA reads TGTGCCAGCAGCGTTCTCTCCGGGACACCCAATGAGCAGTTCTTC. Full variable domain (remainder filled in from reference TRBV9 and TRBJ2-1): DSGVTQTPKHLITATGQRVTLRCSPRSGDLSVYWYQQSLDQGLQFLIQYYNGEERAKGNILERFSAQQFPDLHSELNLSSLELGDSALYFCASSVLSGTPNEQFFGPGTRLTVL.

This sequence joins TRBV7-2 and TRBJ2-7; 7 positions agree with TRBD1. Looked up from germline, CDR1 is SGHTA and CDR2 is FQGNSA. After removal of 8 bases from V and 4 bases from J, the junction contained 8 bases not matched to a gene. The CDR3 is made up of 13 amino acids. CDR3 sequence reads: CASRNPGQYEQYF. CDR3 DNA: TGTGCCAGCCGCAACCCGGGACAGTACGAGCAGTACTTC.

The V gene is TRBV6-5, the J gene TRBJ2-5; D perhaps matches TRBD1 (6 bases). Trimming cost V 6 bases and J 5 bases, with 19 bases left between them. The CDR3 is 15 residues long. Looked up from germline, CDR1 is MNHEY and CDR2 is SVGAGI. The CDR3, as DNA: TGTGCCAGCAGCTCAGGGGCCGCCCCTGGGGAGACCCAGTACTTC. Residues: CASSSGAAPGETQYF.

The gene calls are TRBV25-1 and TRBJ1-4, with D maybe TRBD1 (6 bases). V lost 3 bases and J lost 3, with 11 bases in between. This CDR3 has 15 residues. Germline V gives CDR1 MGHDK, CDR2 SYGVNS. Here the CDR3 reads CASSDSRGANEKLFF. CDR3 DNA: TGTGCCAGCAGTGATTCCAGGGGAGCTAATGAAAAACTGTTTTTT.

V and J are TRBV6-5 and TRBJ2-2; 7 nucleotides align to TRBD1. In germline, CDR1 is MNHEY, CDR2 SVGAGI. V lost 5 bases, J lost 5 bases, and 2 bases stayed unmatched. The CDR3 has 13 residues. The CDR3 coding sequence is TGTGCCAGCAGTCCACAGGGGACCGGGGAGCTGTTTTTT. The encoded protein is CASSPQGTGELFF.

The chain combines TRBV29-1 with TRBJ2-7; TRBD1 matches at 7 bases. With 5 bases clipped from V and 1 base from J, the junction kept 8 bases outside the gene matches. The CDR3 consists of 14 residues. Germline V lookup: CDR1 SQVTM, CDR2 ANQGSEA. CDR3 amino acids: CSVLTGDSSYEQYF. CDR3 bases: TGCAGCGTTTTAACAGGGGATAGTTCCTACGAGCAGTACTTC.

The rearrangement links TRBV11-2 to TRBJ2-5, with 9 bases identical to TRBD1. The CDR3 has 16 amino acids. With V trimmed by 5 bases and J by 4 bases, 11 bases remained unmatched. The germline V gene has CDR1 SGHAT and CDR2 FQNNGV. CDR3 coding DNA: TGTGCCAGCAGCGAGAACCCAAACAGGGGGCGAGAGACCCAGTACTTC. Protein: CASSENPNRGRETQYF.

The CDR3 spells CASSLTTGRLGNTIYF. The CDR3 nucleotides are TGCGCCAGCAGCTTGACGACGGGTCGTCTCGGAAACACCATATATTTT. This rearrangement joins TRBV5-1 to TRBJ1-3; D unresolved. V was cut by 1 base and J by 4 bases, with 15 bases left in between. This CDR3 comprises 16 residues. The germline V gene has CDR1 SGHRS and CDR2 YFSETQ.

The chain couples TRBV2 to TRBJ2-5, with a possible D match to TRBD2 (6 bases). The CDR3 totals 15 residues. V was cut by 8 bases and J by 3 bases, with 19 bases left in between. The germline CDR1 and CDR2 sequences are SNHLY and FYNNEI. The DNA of the CDR3 is TGTGCCAGCCGCCAAGCTCGAGGAGGGAAAGAGACCCAGTACTTC. Amino acids: CASRQARGGKETQYF.

V gene TRBV19 combines with J gene TRBJ1-3, with 8 bases aligning to TRBD1. The CDR3 sequence is 18 residues long. V lost 6 bases and J lost 0; bases outside the gene matches: 13. Per the germline V gene, CDR1 is LNHDA and CDR2 is SQIVND (reference sequence). As DNA, the CDR3 is TGTGCCAGTAGCCAAAACGCCGGGACAGGAGACTCTGGAAACACCATATATTTT. Protein: CASSQNAGTGDSGNTIYF.

This clone was found a few times. The chain joins TRBV10-2 to TRBJ1-1, with a weak D call TRBD1 (6 bases). V shed 5 bases and J shed 3 bases, with 13 bases lying between them. Germline CDR1 reads WSHSY; CDR2 reads SAAADI. The CDR3 spans 14 residues. Here the CDR3 reads CASSWQGLDTEAFF. In nucleotides, the CDR3 is TGCGCCAGCAGTTGGCAGGGGTTGGACACTGAAGCTTTCTTT.

The chain uses TRBV30 and TRBJ2-7, with a possible D match to TRBD1 (5 bases). The CDR3 loop spans 15 amino acids. Trimming took off 0 bases at V and 3 bases at J, with 15 bases between the two ends. Germline CDR1 GTSNPN, CDR2 SVGIG (reference sequence). The CDR3 spells CAWSVRGRVSYEQYF. The CDR3 DNA is TGTGCCTGGAGTGTACGTGGCAGGGTAAGCTACGAGCAGTACTTC.

V usage is TRBV7-2 and J usage is TRBJ1-1, with 11 bases that match TRBD1. Germline CDR1 and CDR2: SGHTA and FQGNSA. The V segment lost 2 bases and the J segment 3 bases; nucleotides outside the gene matches: 2. The CDR3 is 15 amino acids. The CDR3 sequence: CASSLRTGGYTEAFF. The CDR3 nucleotides are TGTGCCAGCAGCTTAAGGACAGGGGGCTACACTGAAGCTTTCTTT.

This clone has only one observation. This rearrangement joins TRBV18 to TRBJ1-4, with a weak D call TRBD1 (6 bases). The ends were cut back, 3 bases at V and 2 bases at J, with 13 bases in the middle. CDR1 and CDR2 from the germline V gene are KGHSH and LQKENI. The CDR3 sequence is 16 residues long. This CDR3 is CASSPGQLSTNEKLFF. CDR3 sequence (DNA): TGTGCCAGCTCACCCGGACAGCTTTCTACTAATGAAAAACTGTTTTTT.